This entry lists 19 T cell receptor beta chains sequenced from one sample in a study of blood T cell repertoires in COVID-19. Sequencing used immunoSEQ multiplex PCR; TCRdb keeps in-frame clones, though not all of them. The sample lists hundreds of thousands of clones, approximately 90% occurring once. Sequenced material: peripheral blood. The receptors originated from a woman aged 40 to 49 who had recovered from COVID-19.

The J gene is TRBJ2-1, the V gene TRBV7-3; D possibly corresponds to TRBD2 (6 bases). The CDR3 has 19 amino acids. Trimming cost V 5 bases and J 2 bases, with 25 bases left between them. In germline, CDR1 is SGHTA, CDR2 FQGTGA. The CDR3 DNA sequence: TGTGCCAGCAGCAAAAGGGCAGGGAGGTTTGCTAATCCCTACAATGAGCAGTTCTTC. This sequence encodes CASSKRAGRFANPYNEQFF.

The J gene is TRBJ1-5, the V gene TRBV6-5; perhaps TRBD1 as D (6 bases). Trimming pared 2 bases from V and 11 bases from J, leaving 16 bases between. The CDR3 runs to 14 residues. Germline loops: CDR1 MNHEY, CDR2 SVGAGI. CDR3 coding DNA: TGTGCCAGCAGTTACGCGGGGGCGGGAGCGGCCCAGCATTTT. It codes for CASSYAGAGAAQHF.

The rearrangement joins TRBV3-1 (or the pseudogene TRBV3-2) to TRBJ1-2, with D possibly matching TRBD1 (5 bases). V was cut by 0 bases and J by 5 bases, with 13 bases left in between. The V gene's germline CDR1 is LGHDT and CDR2 YNNKEL (reference sequence). The CDR3 totals 15 residues. The DNA of the CDR3 is TGTGCCAGCAGCCAAGATGCCAGGGTAACGTATGGCTACACCTTC. Its protein product is CASSQDARVTYGYTF.

The chain is built from TRBV30 and TRBJ1-4; 7 bases match TRBD1. The V and J ends lost 3 bases and 4 bases, in that order; junction bases with no gene match: 11. The CDR3 is made up of 16 amino acids. In germline, CDR1 is GTSNPN, CDR2 SVGIG (reference sequence). CDR3 protein: CAWSQFPGQLNEKLFF. The CDR3 bases are TGTGCCTGGAGCCAATTTCCGGGACAGCTTAATGAAAAACTGTTTTTT.

The gene calls are TRBV6-2 or TRBV6-3 and TRBJ2-5, with TRBD1 matching over 7 bases. The CDR3 consists of 13 residues. Germline V gene data show CDR1 as MNHEY and CDR2 as SVGEGT. V dropped 2 bases and J dropped 10; count of bases not matched to a gene: 7. The DNA of the CDR3 is TGTGCCAGCAGTTACGGTCCCCAGGGGGACCAGTACTTC. Protein product: CASSYGPQGDQYF.

In DNA form, the CDR3 reads TGTGCCAGCAGGCCCCCGACAGGTTCCTACGAGCAGTACTTC. Translation gives CASRPPTGSYEQYF. The J gene is TRBJ2-7, the V gene TRBV14, with a tentative D call TRBD1 (6 bases). The CDR3 spans 14 residues. V was pared by 6 bases and J by 1 base, with 13 bases between. Germline values: CDR1 SGHDN, CDR2 FVKESK. Using reference TRBV14 and TRBJ2-7 for the parts outside the CDR3, the full variable domain is EAGVTQFPSHSVIEKGQTVTLRCDPISGHDNLYWYRRVMGKEIKFLLHFVKESKQDESGMPNNRFLAERTGGTYSTLKVQPAELEDSGVYFCASRPPTGSYEQYFGPGTRLTVT.

The V and J genes are TRBV9 and TRBJ2-7; TRBD2 matches 11 bases. The trim removed 0 bases at V and 3 bases at J, leaving 2 bases unmatched. This CDR3 is 15 amino acids long. Germline V gene sequence: CDR1 SGDLS, CDR2 YYNGEE. The CDR3 region is CASSVGLAGYYEQYF. The CDR3 coding sequence is TGTGCCAGCAGCGTAGGACTAGCGGGGTACTACGAGCAGTACTTC.

This chain joins TRBV7-8 and TRBJ1-5, with no clear D. Germline CDR1 and CDR2: SGHVS and FQNEAQ. The CDR3 is made up of 13 amino acids. V lost 5 bases and J 8 bases, leaving 13 bases between the germline ends. The CDR3 here is CASSRSRSEPQHF. The CDR3 coding sequence is TGTGCCAGCAGCCGCTCTCGATCGGAGCCCCAGCATTTT.

The chain is built from TRBV30 and TRBJ2-1; no firm D call. Germline loops: CDR1 GTSNPN, CDR2 SVGIG (reference sequence). The CDR3 extends over 11 amino acids. V shed 5 bases and J shed 4 bases, with 6 bases lying between them. CDR3 nucleotide sequence: TGTGCCTGGGACTCATACAATGAGCAGTTCTTC. Protein product: CAWDSYNEQFF.

This chain uses TRBV4-3 with TRBJ2-7; TRBD1 is a possible D gene (6 bases). The CDR3 runs to 16 residues. V lost 1 base and J lost 6, with 19 bases in between. Germline V gene sequence: CDR1 LGHNA, CDR2 YSLEER. The CDR3 nucleotides read TGCGCCAGCAGCCAAGGGGTGGCCGGGACATCAAGCGAGCAGTACTTC. Amino acid sequence: CASSQGVAGTSSEQYF.

V and J are TRBV1 and TRBJ2-1; the table's D gene call, TRBD2, was not cross checked with the DNA. TRBV1 is labeled a pseudogene. The CDR3 runs to 16 residues. The CDR3 protein is CTSSPGGLAVYNEQFF. The DNA for the CDR3 is TGCACCAGCAGCCCAGGCGGGCTAGCGGTCTACAATGAGCAGTTCTTC.

In the case of this clone: The sample holds other DNA sequences that translate to the same CDR3. V and J are TRBV6-5 and TRBJ2-1; 7 positions match TRBD1. V lost 3 bases, J lost 1 base, and 3 bases stayed unmatched. The CDR3 spans 15 residues. Germline CDR1 MNHEY, CDR2 SVGAGI. The CDR3 spells CASSYGRGSYNEQFF. CDR3 DNA sequence: TGTGCCAGCAGTTATGGCAGGGGGTCCTACAATGAGCAGTTCTTC.

This chain links TRBV5-6 with TRBJ1-1, with unresolved D. With 1 base removed from V and 4 bases from J, the gap between germline ends came to 8 bases. Per the germline V gene, CDR1 is SGHDT and CDR2 is YYEEEE. The CDR3 is made up of 13 amino acids. The CDR3: CASSLSPSTEAFF. Here the CDR3 DNA reads TGTGCCAGCAGCTTGTCTCCGAGCACTGAAGCTTTCTTT.

J is TRBJ2-3 and V is TRBV9; 8 bases match TRBD2. This CDR3 is built from 15 residues. The ends lost 0 bases at V and 5 bases at J; junction bases unmatched: 5. Per the germline V gene, CDR1 is SGDLS and CDR2 is YYNGEE. Here the CDR3 reads CASSVGREGLDTQYF. CDR3 coding DNA: TGTGCCAGCAGCGTAGGCCGGGAGGGCCTAGATACGCAGTATTTT.

This chain joins TRBV11-1 and TRBJ1-4; TRBD1 matches 9 bases. From germline, CDR1 is SGHAT and CDR2 FQDESV (reference sequence). V was clipped by 4 bases and J by 10 bases; unmatched bases: 10. This CDR3 region has 15 residues. CDR3 sequence reads: CASSYPRQGEGKLFF. The DNA of the CDR3 is TGTGCCAGCAGCTATCCCCGACAGGGGGAAGGAAAACTGTTTTTT.

This chain connects TRBV7-2 to TRBJ2-1, with 8 bases identical to TRBD2. The CDR3 extends over 16 amino acids. V was pared by 0 bases and J by 7 bases, with 8 bases of the junction left unmatched. In germline, CDR1 is SGHTA, CDR2 FQGNSA. The CDR3 bases are TGTGCCAGCAGCTTAGCGGGACTAGGGACCCTTAATGAGCAGTTCTTC. This translates into CASSLAGLGTLNEQFF.

This chain links TRBV9 with TRBJ2-1; TRBD2 aligns across 9 bases. With 3 bases clipped from V and 4 bases from J, the junction kept 5 bases outside the gene matches. CDR3 length equals 15 residues. The germline V gene has CDR1 SGDLS and CDR2 YYNGEE. This CDR3 is CASSATSGLYNEQFF. In nucleotides, the CDR3 is TGTGCCAGCAGCGCCACTAGCGGGCTATACAATGAGCAGTTCTTC.

The V and J genes are TRBV30 and TRBJ2-1; D is possibly TRBD2 (5 bases). In germline, CDR1 is GTSNPN, CDR2 SVGIG (reference sequence). CDR3 length equals 14 residues. V lost 4 bases to trimming and J lost 5 bases, with 15 bases between them. The DNA of the CDR3 is TGTGCCTGGACCGGTGGGAGCGGCAACAATGAGCAGTTCTTC. The encoded protein is CAWTGGSGNNEQFF.

V usage is TRBV7-9 and J usage is TRBJ2-7; possible D gene TRBD1, 6 bases. The V gene lost 6 bases and the J gene lost 0 bases, with 12 bases spanning the gap. The germline V gene has CDR1 SEHNR and CDR2 FQNEAQ (reference sequence). The length of the CDR3 is 14 residues. CDR3 sequence reads: CASRGATPSYEQYF. The CDR3 region has the DNA TGTGCCAGCAGGGGGGCCACTCCCTCCTACGAGCAGTACTTC.